The 7 T cell receptor beta chains presented below share a single source sample, sequenced in a study of T-cell memory formation after mild COVID-19. A single record per CDR3 protein comes from TCRdb applying MiXCR to the 5' RACE reads. Seen here are approximately 250,000 distinct CDR3 sequences, approximately 15% observed once, and the top ten hold more than 2%. The sample was PBMCs or a T cell subset sorted from them (not recorded which). These receptors came from an adult woman who had mild COVID-19 (a few samples of this study predate the infection). Cell type and time point are not known.

DNA of the CDR3: TGTGCCAGCAGTCTCCTAGCGGGAGTGGGTCGCGAGCAGTACTTC. It codes for CASSLLAGVGREQYF. The J gene is TRBJ2-7, the V gene TRBV7-2, with TRBD2 matching 10 bases. The CDR3 covers 15 residues. With 6 bases clipped from V and 6 bases from J, the junction kept 11 bases outside the gene matches. CDR1 is SGHTA, CDR2 FQGNSA, per germline.

This clonotype was detected a few times. The chain joins TRBV20-1 to TRBJ2-5, with 10 bases identical to TRBD2. Per germline, CDR1 DFQATT and CDR2 SNEGSKA (reference sequence). V shed 2 bases, J shed 5 bases, and the junction held 11 bases outside the gene matches. This CDR3 contains 16 residues. CDR3 amino acids: CSARPLGLAEGETQYF. CDR3 bases: TGCAGTGCTAGACCCCTCGGACTAGCGGAGGGGGAGACCCAGTACTTC.

This clonotype was detected only a few times. The rearrangement uses TRBV29-1 and TRBJ1-5; 7 bases line up with TRBD1. Trimming took 4 bases from V and 4 from J; bases not matched to a gene: 7. The CDR3 runs to 14 residues. Germline assignment: CDR1 SQVTM and CDR2 ANQGSEA. The CDR3 DNA is TGCAGCGTTGCGGCCGGGACAGATAATCAGCCCCAGCATTTT. Translated: CSVAAGTDNQPQHF.

The rearrangement joins TRBV7-3 to TRBJ1-1; D uncertain. V lost 2 bases and J 8 bases, leaving 12 bases between the germline ends. The CDR3 extends over 13 amino acids. CDR1 and CDR2 from the germline V gene are SGHTA and FQGTGA. The CDR3 sequence: CASSLYSDWEAFF. The CDR3 coding sequence is TGTGCCAGCAGCTTATACTCAGACTGGGAAGCTTTCTTT.

This clonotype was seen more than once but under ten times. V is TRBV12-3 or TRBV12-4 and J is TRBJ1-2; tentative D call: TRBD1 (6 bases). The CDR3 is made up of 12 amino acids. V lost 6 bases, J lost 8 bases, and 13 bases lay in between. CDR3 DNA: TGTGCCAGCAGCCCAACAGGGTTCGGCTACACCTTC. Protein sequence: CASSPTGFGYTF.

In its sample, this clonotype was seen many times. Written as DNA, the CDR3 is TGTGCCAGCAGCCCCTCTATTGGACGGTATGGCTACACCTTC. Its protein product is CASSPSIGRYGYTF. This sequence joins TRBV9 and TRBJ1-2; no clear D. Trimming pared 4 bases from V and 5 bases from J, leaving 15 bases between. The germline gives CDR1 SGDLS, CDR2 YYNGEE. The CDR3 sequence is 14 residues long.

This clonotype was counted a few times. The chain joins TRBV5-6 to TRBJ2-3; TRBD2 agrees at 12 bases. The CDR3 sequence is 18 residues long. Germline CDR1 SGHDT, CDR2 YYEEEE. The J segment lost 0 bases and the V segment lost 2 bases, leaving 7 bases of the junction unmatched. The CDR3 DNA follows: TGTGCCAGCAGCTTCGGGCTAGCGGGGGGGCCGAGCACAGATACGCAGTATTTT. Protein sequence: CASSFGLAGGPSTDTQYF.